Following are 32 T cell receptor beta chains from one sample sequenced in a study of T cells in Graves' hyperthyroidism and ophthalmopathy. Amplified regions were TCR beta CDR3 sequences from RNA transcripts. An initial round of RT-PCR targeting the TCR CDR3 relied on the HTBI primer set. TCRdb re-called the multiplex PCR reads through MiXCR, storing one row per CDR3 protein. The table lists fewer than 450,000 distinct CDR3 sequences, 15% of them singletons. Sequencing was performed on blood. The receptor source for this set is a woman in her sixties with Graves' ophthalmopathy.

About this clonotype: It may be a read error: a sequence one base away is much more abundant. The chain uses TRBV7-2 and TRBJ2-7; D is unclear. Trimming left V 6 bases short and J 6 bases short, with 12 bases between. Germline V gives CDR1 SGHTA, CDR2 FQGNSA. The CDR3 length is 12 residues. The CDR3 protein is CTSRSGLLEQYF. CDR3 nucleotides: TGTACCAGCAGGTCGGGCCTCCTCGAGCAGTACTTC.

A few counts support this clonotype. This sequence joins TRBV6-6 and TRBJ2-3; no reliable D call. Trimming removed 0 bases at V and 6 bases at J, with 10 bases between. CDR1 and CDR2 from the germline V gene are MNHNY and SVGAGI (reference sequence). The CDR3 has 14 residues. The CDR3 bases are TGTGCCAGCAGTTACTCGATGCCCCCGGATACGCAGTATTTT. Translating gives CASSYSMPPDTQYF.

This clonotype came up many times. CDR3 amino acids: CASSPHMTGLETQYF. CDR3 bases: TGTGCCAGCAGCCCCCATATGACAGGTTTGGAGACCCAGTACTTC. The chain uses TRBV28 and TRBJ2-5, with D tentatively TRBD1 (6 bases). V shed 6 bases and J shed 5 bases, with 19 bases lying between them. This CDR3 contains 15 residues. Germline V gives CDR1 MDHEN, CDR2 SYDVKM.

This clonotype was seen at least ten times. The gene calls are TRBV12-3 or TRBV12-4 and TRBJ1-1; D call uncertain. Trimming shortened V by 6 bases and J by 0 bases, and 11 bases separated the two germline ends. The CDR3 consists of 14 residues. CDR3 protein: CASSPDLMNTEAFF. CDR3 nucleotide sequence: TGTGCCAGCAGCCCTGACCTGATGAACACTGAAGCTTTCTTT.

This clonotype was picked up a small number of times. The CDR3 nucleotides read TGTGCCAGCAGCGCTTGGTGGGGAAACACAGATACGCAGTATTTT. Translated, it gives CASSAWWGNTDTQYF. The chain joins TRBV3-1 to TRBJ2-3; D uncertain. V shed 5 bases and J shed 2 bases, with 14 bases lying between them. The CDR3 extends over 15 amino acids. The germline CDR1 and CDR2 sequences are LGHDT and YNNKEL (reference sequence).

This rearrangement joins TRBV9 to TRBJ2-2, with TRBD1 as a possible D gene (6 bases). The CDR3 contains 17 residues. Trimming left V 0 bases short and J 2 bases short, with 14 bases between. Germline CDR1 SGDLS, CDR2 YYNGEE. CDR3 loop: CASSVESRQANTGELFF. CDR3 sequence (DNA): TGTGCCAGCAGCGTAGAGAGTAGACAGGCTAACACCGGGGAGCTGTTTTTT. Complete variable domain (other parts from reference TRBV9 and TRBJ2-2): DSGVTQTPKHLITATGQRVTLRCSPRSGDLSVYWYQQSLDQGLQFLIQYYNGEERAKGNILERFSAQQFPDLHSELNLSSLELGDSALYFCASSVESRQANTGELFFGEGSRLTVL.

The chain employs TRBV5-4 and TRBJ2-3, with D tentatively TRBD2 (5 bases). CDR1 SGHNT and CDR2 YYREEE come from the germline V gene (reference sequence). Trimming stripped 0 bases from V and 3 bases from J, with 11 bases between. This CDR3 is built from 15 residues. In DNA form, the CDR3 reads TGTGCCAGCAGCTTGGGTGGGAGTCGTACAGATACGCAGTATTTT. It yields the protein CASSLGGSRTDTQYF.

This clonotype was picked up a small number of times. One end of the junction varies from germline; a read error may be responsible. This chain joins TRBV20-1 and TRBJ2-3; 8 bases fit TRBD2. Per germline, CDR1 DFQATT and CDR2 SNEGSKA (reference sequence). CDR3 length: 13 amino acids. CDR3 sequence reads: CSSRGGRTDTQYF. CDR3 coding DNA: TGCAGTTCTAGGGGCGGGAGGACAGATACGCAGTATTTT.

This rearrangement joins TRBV6-1 to TRBJ1-2; TRBD1 is a possible D gene (5 bases). The germline gives CDR1 MNHNS, CDR2 SASEGT. The germline V and J ends were trimmed by 6 bases and 0 bases, with 14 bases remaining between them. The CDR3 contains 15 residues. CDR3 sequence: CASRETGIANYGYTF. The CDR3, as DNA: TGTGCCAGCAGAGAAACAGGAATAGCTAACTATGGCTACACCTTC.

This clonotype appeared many times. The chain recombines TRBV4-1 with TRBJ2-7; the D gene is possibly TRBD1 (6 bases). From germline, CDR1 is MGHRA and CDR2 YSYEKL. The CDR3 totals 13 residues. The germline V and J ends were trimmed by 0 bases and 7 bases, with 10 bases remaining between them. CDR3 bases: TGCGCCAGCAGCCAAGATAGGGGGTGGGAGCAGTACTTC. Its protein is CASSQDRGWEQYF.

The chain carries TRBV4-2 and TRBJ2-7; 9 bases line up with TRBD2. The CDR3 totals 19 residues. V lost 0 bases and J lost 2; bases outside the gene matches: 14. Germline-derived CDR1 and CDR2 are LGHNA and YNFKEQ. CDR3 in amino acids: CASSQDRSSGASGAYEQYF. The CDR3 nucleotides read TGTGCCAGCAGCCAAGATCGGTCTAGCGGGGCTAGTGGGGCCTACGAGCAGTACTTC.

The chain combines TRBV20-1 with TRBJ2-3, with D tentatively TRBD2 (6 bases). The germline V gene has CDR1 DFQATT and CDR2 SNEGSKA (reference sequence). V lost 0 bases to trimming and J lost 2 bases, with 9 bases between them. The CDR3 has 14 amino acids. The CDR3 reads CSARDAGSTDTQYF. DNA of the CDR3: TGCAGTGCTAGAGATGCGGGGTCCACAGATACGCAGTATTTT.

This clonotype was counted at least ten times. V usage is TRBV7-2 and J usage is TRBJ2-3; D might be TRBD1 (5 bases). V was trimmed by 2 bases and J by 3 bases, leaving 9 bases between them. The CDR3 runs to 14 residues. Germline CDR1 and CDR2: SGHTA and FQGNSA. In DNA form, the CDR3 reads TGTGCCAGCAGCTTATTCCAGGGTACAGATACGCAGTATTTT. It is translated as CASSLFQGTDTQYF. Supplemented by reference TRBV7-2 and TRBJ2-3, the full variable domain reads GAGVSQSPSNKVTEKGKDVELRCDPISGHTALYWYRQSLGQGLEFLIYFQGNSAPDKSGLPSDRFSAERTGGSVSTLTIQRTQQEDSAVYLCASSLFQGTDTQYFGPGTRLTVL.

This clonotype came up many times. V is TRBV29-1 and J is TRBJ2-7; TRBD1 might be the D (6 bases). This CDR3 is 11 amino acids long. The germline V and J ends were trimmed by 3 bases and 4 bases, with 7 bases remaining between them. CDR1 and CDR2 from the germline V gene are SQVTM and ANQGSEA. The CDR3 DNA sequence: TGCAGCGTTGACAGGGGTTACGAGCAGTACTTC. Translating it yields CSVDRGYEQYF.

Only a few counts were recorded for this clonotype. The chain uses TRBV9 and TRBJ2-1; D remains unclear. The CDR3 has 15 residues. Trimming took off 4 bases at V and 6 bases at J, with 17 bases between the two ends. Looked up from germline, CDR1 is SGDLS and CDR2 is YYNGEE. The chain's CDR3 is CASSLDPRASNEQFF. For the CDR3, the DNA is TGTGCCAGCAGCCTCGACCCTCGGGCCTCCAATGAGCAGTTCTTC.

This clonotype was counted many times. The genes are TRBV20-1 and TRBJ2-1; 11 bases map to TRBD1. The CDR3 extends over 14 amino acids. Germline CDR1 reads DFQATT; CDR2 reads SNEGSKA (reference sequence). The ends lost 4 bases at V and 8 bases at J; junction bases unmatched: 7. CDR3 loop: CSATGQGAAHEQFF. CDR3 nucleotides: TGCAGTGCTACCGGACAGGGGGCCGCACATGAGCAGTTCTTC.

The chain has TRBV5-4 and TRBJ1-1; D unclear. V was pared by 4 bases and J by 1 base, with 8 bases between. Germline CDR1 SGHNT, CDR2 YYREEE (reference sequence). The CDR3 length is 13 residues. CDR3: CASSTVGNTEAFF. CDR3 sequence (DNA): TGTGCCAGCAGCACAGTAGGGAACACTGAAGCTTTCTTT.

In its sample, this clonotype was seen a few times. The genes are TRBV4-1 and TRBJ1-1, with D tentatively TRBD1 (6 bases). The germline V gene encodes CDR1 MGHRA and CDR2 YSYEKL. The V end was cut by 2 bases, the J end by 0 bases, with 7 bases between. The CDR3 contains 14 residues. The chain's CDR3 is CASSQTGMNTEAFF. Written as DNA, the CDR3 is TGCGCCAGCAGCCAAACAGGGATGAACACTGAAGCTTTCTTT.

The chain uses TRBV7-3 and TRBJ1-6; D remains unclear. Germline CDR1 SGHTA, CDR2 FQGTGA. The CDR3 sequence is 14 residues long. Trimming took off 4 bases at V and 2 bases at J, with 6 bases between the two ends. DNA for the CDR3: TGTGCCAGCAGCTCTTTGCCCTATAATTCACCCCTCCACTTT. Encoded protein: CASSSLPYNSPLHF.

This clonotype was observed at least ten times. The V and J genes are TRBV9 and TRBJ2-3, with 9 bases fitting TRBD1. This CDR3 spans 14 amino acids. In germline, CDR1 is SGDLS, CDR2 YYNGEE. With 3 bases clipped from V and 7 bases from J, the junction kept 6 bases outside the gene matches. DNA for the CDR3: TGTGCCAGCAGCGCCAGACAGGGGGTTTATACGCAGTATTTT. As protein: CASSARQGVYTQYF.

This clonotype came up many times. This sequence joins TRBV12-3 or TRBV12-4 and TRBJ1-2; D unclear. V was trimmed by 7 bases and J by 2 bases, leaving 11 bases between them. The CDR3 is 13 amino acids. The CDR3 reads CASTPILNYGYTF. Here the CDR3 DNA reads TGTGCCAGCACTCCCATATTAAACTATGGCTACACCTTC.

This clonotype was found many times. The V gene is TRBV7-8, the J gene TRBJ1-1, with D uncertain. The CDR3 covers 13 residues. Germline CDR1 SGHVS, CDR2 FQNEAQ. With 6 bases removed from V and 6 bases from J, the gap between germline ends came to 14 bases. CDR3 in DNA: TGTGCCAGCAGTCGGGCGGGGTACTCTGAAGCTTTCTTT. Protein sequence: CASSRAGYSEAFF.

The sample holds many counts of this clonotype. This chain joins TRBV5-1 and TRBJ2-2, with D maybe TRBD1 (6 bases). The V gene lost 3 bases and the J gene lost 0 bases, with 9 bases spanning the gap. Germline CDR1 reads SGHRS; CDR2 reads YFSETQ. The CDR3 is made up of 15 amino acids. The CDR3 sequence is CASSSAGANTGELFF. The CDR3, as DNA: TGCGCCAGCAGCTCAGCAGGGGCGAACACCGGGGAGCTGTTTTTT.

The count of this clonotype is one. V gene TRBV19 combines with J gene TRBJ2-7, with TRBD2 matching over 8 bases. The V and J ends lost 3 bases and 2 bases, in that order; junction bases with no gene match: 6. CDR1 is LNHDA, CDR2 SQIVND, per germline (reference sequence). The CDR3 is made up of 15 amino acids. The DNA for the CDR3 is TGTGCCAGTAGTATCGGAGCGGGGGAAGCCTACGAGCAGTACTTC. This gives the protein CASSIGAGEAYEQYF. Complete variable domain (other parts from reference TRBV19 and TRBJ2-7): DGGITQSPKYLFRKEGQNVTLSCEQNLNHDAMYWYRQDPGQGLRLIYYSQIVNDFQKGDIAEGYSVSREKKESFPLTVTSAQKNPTAFYLCASSIGAGEAYEQYFGPGTRLTVT.

This clonotype was found many times. J is TRBJ2-2 and V is TRBV12-3 or TRBV12-4; D is ambiguous. Trimming shortened V by 2 bases and J by 6 bases, and 7 bases separated the two germline ends. The CDR3 is 13 residues long. The CDR3 sequence: CASSLWDAGELFF. Here the CDR3 DNA reads TGTGCCAGCAGTTTATGGGATGCCGGGGAGCTGTTTTTT.

The chain joins TRBV19 to TRBJ2-2; no firm D call. Deletions cut 4 bases from V and 2 bases from J, with 8 bases between. This CDR3 spans 14 amino acids. Germline CDR1 reads LNHDA; CDR2 reads SQIVND (reference sequence). CDR3 DNA: TGTGCCAGTAGTACCAACCATAACACCGGGGAGCTGTTTTTT. This codes for CASSTNHNTGELFF.

In this sample, this clonotype turned up many times. The rearrangement uses TRBV28 and TRBJ2-3; no clear D. The CDR3 sequence is 14 residues long. V lost 5 bases to trimming and J lost 2 bases, with 11 bases between them. CDR1 MDHEN and CDR2 SYDVKM come from the germline V gene. CDR3 loop: CASSTQRDTDTQYF. The CDR3 bases are TGTGCCAGCAGTACCCAGCGAGACACAGATACGCAGTATTTT.

This chain links TRBV5-5 with TRBJ2-7; 10 positions agree with TRBD2. The CDR3 spans 14 residues. Trimming at V came to 4 bases and at J to 4 bases, leaving 5 bases not matched to a gene. Per germline, CDR1 SGHKS and CDR2 YYEKEE (reference sequence). The CDR3 coding sequence is TGTGCCAGCAGCGGCACTAGCGGGATTTACGAGCAGTACTTC. As protein: CASSGTSGIYEQYF.

The chain couples TRBV20-1 to TRBJ2-3, with D tentatively TRBD1 or TRBD2 (5 bases each). This CDR3 has 12 amino acids. V dropped 6 bases and J dropped 2 bases, with 9 bases sitting between them. Germline V gene sequence: CDR1 DFQATT, CDR2 SNEGSKA (reference sequence). CDR3 sequence (DNA): TGCAGTGCCGGGACGAACACAGATACGCAGTATTTT. Amino acids: CSAGTNTDTQYF.

This chain joins TRBV15 and TRBJ1-2, with a possible D match to TRBD1 (6 bases). Trimming stripped 1 base from V and 0 bases from J, with 15 bases between. The CDR3 is 17 residues long. Germline V gene data show CDR1 as LNHNV and CDR2 as YYDKDF (reference sequence). CDR3 in DNA: TGTGCCACCAGCAGAGTGGCCCGGGGGGGCCCTAACTATGGCTACACCTTC. Translating it yields CATSRVARGGPNYGYTF.

This clonotype occurred many times. The rearrangement joins TRBV12-5 to TRBJ2-7; D assignment may be TRBD1 or TRBD2 (5 bases each). This CDR3 region has 14 residues. The V gene lost 7 bases and the J gene lost 6 bases, with 19 bases spanning the gap. Germline V gene sequence: CDR1 LGHNT, CDR2 FRNRAP. CDR3 DNA: TGTGCTAGTGCCCGGGTACAGGAGAGGGTCGAGCAGTACTTC. Protein product: CASARVQERVEQYF.

This clonotype was observed at least ten times. At one end, the junction sequence differs from germline, possibly due to a read error. The V call is TRBV3-1, the J call TRBJ1-1; D might be TRBD1 (5 bases). The length of the CDR3 is 14 residues. Per germline, CDR1 LGHDT and CDR2 YNNKEL (reference sequence). The CDR3 region has the DNA TGTGCCAGCAGACAAGGTAATAGGGGTGATCGAGCTTTCTTT. It is translated as CASRQGNRGDRAFF. The variable domain in full, with the rest retrieved from reference TRBV3-1 and TRBJ1-1, is DTAVSQTPKYLVTQMGNDKSIKCEQNLGHDTMYWYKQDSKKFLKIMFSYNNKELIINETVPNRFSPKSPDKAHLNLHINSLELGDSAVYFCASRQGNRGDRAFFGQGTRLTVV.